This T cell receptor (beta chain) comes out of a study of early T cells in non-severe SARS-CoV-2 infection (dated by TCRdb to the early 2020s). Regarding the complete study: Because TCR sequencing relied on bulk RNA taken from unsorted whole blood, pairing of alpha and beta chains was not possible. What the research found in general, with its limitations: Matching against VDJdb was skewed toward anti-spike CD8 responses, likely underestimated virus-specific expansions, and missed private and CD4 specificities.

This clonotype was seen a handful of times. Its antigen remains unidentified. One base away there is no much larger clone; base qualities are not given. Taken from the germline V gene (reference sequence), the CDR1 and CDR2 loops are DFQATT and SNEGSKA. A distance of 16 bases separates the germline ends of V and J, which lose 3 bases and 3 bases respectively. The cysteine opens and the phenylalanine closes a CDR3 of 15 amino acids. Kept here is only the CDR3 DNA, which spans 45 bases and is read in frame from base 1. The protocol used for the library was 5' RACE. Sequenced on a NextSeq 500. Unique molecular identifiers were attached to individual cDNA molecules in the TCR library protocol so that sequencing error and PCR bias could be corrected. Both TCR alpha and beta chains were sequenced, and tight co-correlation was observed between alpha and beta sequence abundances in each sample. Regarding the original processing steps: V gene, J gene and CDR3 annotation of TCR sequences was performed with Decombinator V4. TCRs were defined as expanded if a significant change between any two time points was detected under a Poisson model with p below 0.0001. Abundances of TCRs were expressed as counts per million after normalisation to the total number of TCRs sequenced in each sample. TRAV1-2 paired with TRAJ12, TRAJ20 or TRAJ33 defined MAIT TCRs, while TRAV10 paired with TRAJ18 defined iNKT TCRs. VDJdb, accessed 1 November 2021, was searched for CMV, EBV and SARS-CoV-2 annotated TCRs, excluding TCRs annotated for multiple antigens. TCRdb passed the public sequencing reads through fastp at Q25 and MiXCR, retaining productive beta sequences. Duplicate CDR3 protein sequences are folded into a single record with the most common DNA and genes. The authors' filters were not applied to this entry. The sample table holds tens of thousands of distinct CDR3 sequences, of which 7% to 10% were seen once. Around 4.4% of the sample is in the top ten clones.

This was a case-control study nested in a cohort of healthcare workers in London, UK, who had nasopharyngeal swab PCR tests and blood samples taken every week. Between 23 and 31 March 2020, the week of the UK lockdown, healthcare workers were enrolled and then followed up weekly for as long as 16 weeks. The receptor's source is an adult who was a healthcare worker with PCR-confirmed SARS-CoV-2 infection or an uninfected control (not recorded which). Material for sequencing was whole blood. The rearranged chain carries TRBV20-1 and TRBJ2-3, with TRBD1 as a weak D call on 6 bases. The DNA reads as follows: TGCAGTGCTAGCCGACAGGTTGGAAGGACAGATACGCAGTATTTT. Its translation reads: CSASRQVGRTDTQYF.